This TCR beta chain was sequenced during a study of blood T cells in healthy people across ages. The CDR3 consists of 12 residues. With 3 bases removed from V and 8 bases from J, the gap between germline ends came to 10 bases. Per germline, CDR1 LNHNV and CDR2 YYDKDF (reference sequence). Primed by a sample-barcoded 5' primer and a J-beta primer mix, a second PCR proceeded for 7 to 11 cycles. MiXCR, run by TCRdb on the 5' RACE reads, gives a single entry per CDR3 protein. Among about a million distinct CDR3 sequences listed, 48% were seen once. This TCR derives from a man aged 25 to 40 in good health. Sequences were obtained from blood. The V gene is TRBV15, the J gene TRBJ1-2, with a weak D call TRBD1 (5 bases). The CDR3, as DNA: TGTGCCACCAGCAGGATAGGGGAGGGCTACACCTTC. Its translation is CATSRIGEGYTF.